Listed here are 20 T cell receptor beta chains from one sample, sequenced in a study of cytotoxic CD8 clonotypes in ibrutinib-treated CLL. Data came from immunoSEQ multiplex PCR; TCRdb stores just in-frame clones and leaves some out. The sample consists of 150,000 to 200,000 clones, roughly 90% of them appearing once. The sample in question was PBMCs, obtained at disease progression, from a patient treated with ibrutinib. The receptors stem from a human donor with chronic lymphocytic leukemia.

The chain uses TRBV12-5 and TRBJ2-1; D unresolved. V lost 6 bases, J lost 0 bases, and 18 bases lay in between. The V gene's germline CDR1 is LGHNT and CDR2 FRNRAP. The CDR3 extends over 17 amino acids. In DNA, the CDR3 is TGTGCTAGTGGCCGACCTGGATTGCCTAGCTCCTACAATGAGCAGTTCTTC. Protein sequence: CASGRPGLPSSYNEQFF. Complete variable domain (other parts from reference TRBV12-5 and TRBJ2-1): DARVTQTPRHKVTEMGQEVTMRCQPILGHNTVFWYRQTMMQGLELLAYFRNRAPLDDSGMPKDRFSAEMPDATLATLKIQPSEPRDSAVYFCASGRPGLPSSYNEQFFGPGTRLTVL.

This chain connects TRBV30 to TRBJ1-1; weak D call: TRBD1 (5 bases). V dropped 4 bases and J dropped 3 bases, with 15 bases sitting between them. Germline CDR1 and CDR2: GTSNPN and SVGIG (reference sequence). The CDR3 spans 14 residues. CDR3 coding DNA: TGTGCCTGGAAAGAATCTCCGGGGGACACTGAAGCTTTCTTT. It yields the protein CAWKESPGDTEAFF.

This chain joins TRBV29-1 and TRBJ2-1, with TRBD1 matching 7 bases. CDR1 is SQVTM and CDR2 is ANQGSEA in the germline V gene. The CDR3 is 17 residues long. V shed 8 bases and J 11 bases; nucleotides not matched to a gene: 27. CDR3 nucleotide sequence: TGCAGCCCTAAGGGACAGAGGACCATAATCCTCTTTTCGAAGCAGTTCTTC. Translated: CSPKGQRTIILFSKQFF.

This chain uses TRBV5-1 with TRBJ2-1; D may match TRBD1 or TRBD2 (5 bases each). The germline CDR1 and CDR2 sequences are SGHRS and YFSETQ. The CDR3 covers 15 residues. Trimming left V 0 bases short and J 10 bases short, with 17 bases between. CDR3 amino acids: CASSLGLADSGEQFF. DNA of the CDR3: TGCGCCAGCAGCTTGGGGCTAGCAGACAGTGGGGAGCAGTTCTTC.

The rearrangement links TRBV12-5 to TRBJ2-7; D remains ambiguous. Trimming took 3 bases from V and 3 from J, leaving 6 bases between them. Germline lookup yields CDR1 LGHNT and CDR2 FRNRAP. This CDR3 comprises 12 residues. The CDR3: CASGFGLYEQYF. The CDR3 region has the DNA TGTGCTAGTGGTTTCGGCCTCTACGAGCAGTACTTC.

The V call is TRBV29-1, the J call TRBJ1-2; 7 bases match TRBD1. CDR3 length: 16 amino acids. CDR1 SQVTM and CDR2 ANQGSEA come from the germline V gene. Trimming cost V 3 bases and J 6 bases; bases outside gene matches: 16. DNA of the CDR3: TGCAGCGTTGAGAAGGGGGCTCGACAGGGATCTAATGGCTACACCTTC. This codes for CSVEKGARQGSNGYTF.

J is TRBJ1-4 and V is TRBV19, with TRBD1 identical over 8 bases. CDR3 length: 15 residues. CDR1 is LNHDA, CDR2 SQIVND, per germline (reference sequence). V shed 3 bases and J 5 bases; nucleotides not matched to a gene: 5. CDR3 sequence: CASSIQGATNEKLFF. The CDR3 DNA sequence: TGTGCCAGTAGTATTCAGGGGGCGACAAATGAAAAACTGTTTTTT.

A single count supports this clone. V and J are TRBV19 and TRBJ2-5; tentatively, D is TRBD2 (6 bases). The CDR3 runs 15 residues. Per the germline V gene, CDR1 is LNHDA and CDR2 is SQIVND (reference sequence). The germline V and J ends were trimmed by 5 bases and 5 bases, with 18 bases remaining between them. CDR3 bases: TGTGCCAGTAGTCCGACACGGGGGTCGGGGGAGACCCAGTACTTC. This gives the protein CASSPTRGSGETQYF.

This sequence joins TRBV25-1 and TRBJ1-1; maybe TRBD1 (5 bases). Between the trimmed V and J ends, which lost 3 bases and 1 base, there was a span of 9 bases. The CDR3 covers 14 residues. Germline V gene data show CDR1 as MGHDK and CDR2 as SYGVNS. This chain's CDR3 is CASSDYTGNTEAFF. DNA for the CDR3: TGTGCCAGCAGTGACTATACAGGGAACACTGAAGCTTTCTTT.

The chain is built from TRBV18 and TRBJ1-4; 9 nucleotides match TRBD1. Germline-derived CDR1 and CDR2 are KGHSH and LQKENI. The CDR3 runs to 14 residues. The J segment lost 6 bases and the V segment lost 5 bases, leaving 4 bases of the junction unmatched. Here the CDR3 reads CASSSRDRDEKLFF. The CDR3 DNA sequence: TGTGCCAGCTCATCCCGGGACAGGGATGAAAAACTGTTTTTT. Using reference TRBV18 and TRBJ1-4 for the parts outside the CDR3, the full variable domain is NAGVMQNPRHLVRRRGQEARLRCSPMKGHSHVYWYRQLPEEGLKFMVYLQKENIIDESGMPKERFSAEFPKEGPSILRIQQVVRGDSAAYFCASSSRDRDEKLFFGSGTQLSVL.

This clone showed up just a few times. This chain links TRBV10-2 with TRBJ1-2; the D gene is possibly TRBD1 (6 bases). The CDR3 has 13 residues. Trimming took off 4 bases at V and 5 bases at J, with 11 bases between the two ends. Germline V gene sequence: CDR1 WSHSY, CDR2 SAAADI. CDR3 region: CASSGSGDYGYTF. The CDR3 DNA is TGCGCCAGCAGTGGGTCAGGGGATTATGGCTACACCTTC.

Here the CDR3 DNA reads TGTGCCAGCAGTCTAGCGGGGGATTTCTACGAGCAGTACTTC. This gives the protein CASSLAGDFYEQYF. V usage is TRBV7-9 and J usage is TRBJ2-7; 10 nucleotides line up with TRBD2. In germline, CDR1 is SEHNR, CDR2 FQNEAQ (reference sequence). The CDR3 runs 14 residues. V was clipped by 6 bases and J by 3 bases; unmatched bases: 5.

The rearrangement joins TRBV5-4 to TRBJ2-7, with D tentatively TRBD2 (5 bases). V was shortened by 0 bases and J by 7 bases, with 20 bases between the two germline ends. The CDR3 consists of 16 residues. Looked up from germline, CDR1 is SGHNT and CDR2 is YYREEE (reference sequence). CDR3 loop: CASSLGASTNYREQYF. As DNA, the CDR3 is TGTGCCAGCAGCTTGGGGGCTAGCACAAATTATCGGGAGCAGTACTTC.

This chain joins TRBV27 and TRBJ1-2; perhaps TRBD1 as D (5 bases). The CDR3 spans 17 residues. Germline V gene lookup returns CDR1 MNHEY and CDR2 SMNVEV (reference sequence). V gave up 2 bases and J gave up 2 bases, with 18 bases separating them. The CDR3 here is CASSLQADTWKNYGYTF. The CDR3 DNA reads as TGTGCCAGCAGTTTACAAGCGGACACGTGGAAAAACTATGGCTACACCTTC.

This chain links TRBV6-5 with TRBJ1-4; no clear D. This CDR3 spans 13 amino acids. The V end was cut by 6 bases, the J end by 8 bases, with 13 bases between. Per the germline V gene, CDR1 is MNHEY and CDR2 is SVGAGI. CDR3 nucleotide sequence: TGTGCCAGCAGAATGGACCGAGGCGAAAAACTGTTTTTT. It yields the protein CASRMDRGEKLFF.

The rearrangement joins TRBV19 to TRBJ1-2; D ambiguous. There are 12 residues in the CDR3. Germline CDR1 reads LNHDA; CDR2 reads SQIVND (reference sequence). Trimming cost V 6 bases and J 4 bases, with 9 bases left between them. CDR3 bases: TGTGCCAGTAGCAGGCAGTTCTATGGCTACACCTTC. Protein sequence: CASSRQFYGYTF.

The chain uses TRBV28 and TRBJ2-1, with TRBD2 matching over 10 bases. The V segment lost 5 bases and the J segment 2 bases; nucleotides outside the gene matches: 3. Germline V CDR1 and CDR2: MDHEN, SYDVKM. CDR3 length: 15 amino acids. The CDR3 region is CASSLAGEAYNEQFF. The CDR3 nucleotides are TGTGCCAGCAGTCTAGCGGGAGAGGCCTACAATGAGCAGTTCTTC.

This sequence joins TRBV4-1 and TRBJ2-1, with 8 bases that match TRBD2. The CDR3 runs 16 residues. Germline assignment: CDR1 MGHRA and CDR2 YSYEKL. Germline trimming cut 2 bases from V and 8 bases from J; bases unmatched to any gene: 11. The CDR3 is CASSQHREGKIDEQFF. The CDR3 DNA is TGCGCCAGCAGCCAACACCGGGAGGGTAAGATAGATGAGCAGTTCTTC.

The chain is built from TRBV5-1 and TRBJ1-4, with D perhaps matching TRBD1 (6 bases). The CDR3 contains 14 residues. CDR1 SGHRS and CDR2 YFSETQ come from the germline V gene. Trimming shortened V by 4 bases and J by 2 bases, and 9 bases separated the two germline ends. This CDR3 is CASSPGATNEKLFF. The CDR3 region has the DNA TGCGCCAGCAGCCCAGGGGCCACTAATGAAAAACTGTTTTTT. Filled out from reference TRBV5-1 and TRBJ1-4, the complete variable domain reads KAGVTQTPRYLIKTRGQQVTLSCSPISGHRSVSWYQQTPGQGLQFLFEYFSETQRNKGNFPGRFSGRQFSNSRSEMNVSTLELGDSALYLCASSPGATNEKLFFGSGTQLSVL.

This chain links TRBV6-5 with TRBJ1-1, with unresolved D. Germline CDR1 is MNHEY and CDR2 is SVGAGI. V shed 9 bases and J shed 5 bases, with 7 bases lying between them. CDR3 size: 10 residues. CDR3 sequence (DNA): TGTGCCAGTGGGAGAACTGAAGCTTTCTTT. It specifies CASGRTEAFF.